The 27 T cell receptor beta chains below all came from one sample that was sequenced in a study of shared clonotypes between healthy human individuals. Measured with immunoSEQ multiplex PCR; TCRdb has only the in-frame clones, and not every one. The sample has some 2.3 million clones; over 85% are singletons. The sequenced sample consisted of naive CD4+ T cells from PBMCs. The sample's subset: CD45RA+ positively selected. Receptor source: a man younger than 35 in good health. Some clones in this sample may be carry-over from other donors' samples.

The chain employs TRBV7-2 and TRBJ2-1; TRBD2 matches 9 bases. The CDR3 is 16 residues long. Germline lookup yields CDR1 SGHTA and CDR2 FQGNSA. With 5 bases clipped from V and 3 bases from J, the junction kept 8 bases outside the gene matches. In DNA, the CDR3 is TGTGCCAGCAGCCGTAGCGGGAGCTTAGGCTACAATGAGCAGTTCTTC. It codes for CASSRSGSLGYNEQFF.

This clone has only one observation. For the CDR3, the DNA is TGCAGCGCCTCGGACGGCTATAGCAATCAGCCCCAGCATTTT. Its translation is CSASDGYSNQPQHF. This sequence joins TRBV29-1 and TRBJ1-5, with unresolved D. CDR1 is SQVTM, CDR2 ANQGSEA, per germline. The length of the CDR3 is 14 residues. Trimming took 7 bases from V and 0 from J, leaving 13 bases between them. The full variable domain, in which reference TRBV29-1 and TRBJ1-5 provide the parts outside the CDR3, is SAVISQKPSRDICQRGTSLTIQCQVDSQVTMMFWYRQQPGQSLTLIATANQGSEATYESGFVIDKFPISRPNLTFSTLTVSNMSPEDSSIYLCSASDGYSNQPQHFGDGTRLSIL.

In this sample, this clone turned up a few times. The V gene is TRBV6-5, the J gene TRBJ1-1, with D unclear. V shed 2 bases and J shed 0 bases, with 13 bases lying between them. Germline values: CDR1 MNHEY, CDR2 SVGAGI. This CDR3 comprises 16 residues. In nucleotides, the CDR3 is TGTGCCAGCAGTTACCGAGGAGCAGGCATGAACACTGAAGCTTTCTTT. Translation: CASSYRGAGMNTEAFF.

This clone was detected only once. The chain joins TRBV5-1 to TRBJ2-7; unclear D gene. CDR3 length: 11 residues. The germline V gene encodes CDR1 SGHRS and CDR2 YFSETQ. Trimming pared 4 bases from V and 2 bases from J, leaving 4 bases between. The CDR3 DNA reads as TGCGCCAGCAGCCCCCCCTACGAGCAGTACTTC. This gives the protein CASSPPYEQYF. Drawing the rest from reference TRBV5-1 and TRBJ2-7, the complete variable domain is KAGVTQTPRYLIKTRGQQVTLSCSPISGHRSVSWYQQTPGQGLQFLFEYFSETQRNKGNFPGRFSGRQFSNSRSEMNVSTLELGDSALYLCASSPPYEQYFGPGTRLTVT.

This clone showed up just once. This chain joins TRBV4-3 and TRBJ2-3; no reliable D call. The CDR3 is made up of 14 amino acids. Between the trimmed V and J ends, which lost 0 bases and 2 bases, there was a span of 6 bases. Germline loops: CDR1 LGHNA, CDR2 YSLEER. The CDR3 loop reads CASSQDASTDTQYF. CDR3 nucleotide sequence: TGCGCCAGCAGCCAAGATGCCTCCACAGATACGCAGTATTTT.

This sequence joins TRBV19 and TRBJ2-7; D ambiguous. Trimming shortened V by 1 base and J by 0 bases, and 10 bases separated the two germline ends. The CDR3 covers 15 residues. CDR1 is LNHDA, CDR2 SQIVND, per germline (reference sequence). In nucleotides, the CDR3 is TGTGCCAGTAGTATAGCGGCCATGAGCTCCTACGAGCAGTACTTC. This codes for CASSIAAMSSYEQYF.

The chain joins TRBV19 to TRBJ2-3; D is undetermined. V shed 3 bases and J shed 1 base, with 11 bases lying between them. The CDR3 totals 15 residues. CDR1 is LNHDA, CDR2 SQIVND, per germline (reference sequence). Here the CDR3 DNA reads TGTGCCAGTAGTATTGGACGACTTCGCACAGATACGCAGTATTTT. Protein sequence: CASSIGRLRTDTQYF.

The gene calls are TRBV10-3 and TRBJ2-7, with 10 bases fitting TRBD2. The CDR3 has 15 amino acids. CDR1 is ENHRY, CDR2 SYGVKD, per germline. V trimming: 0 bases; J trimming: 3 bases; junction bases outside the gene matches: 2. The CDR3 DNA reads TGTGCCATCAGTGAGTCAGGACTAGCGGTCTACGAGCAGTACTTC. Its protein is CAISESGLAVYEQYF.

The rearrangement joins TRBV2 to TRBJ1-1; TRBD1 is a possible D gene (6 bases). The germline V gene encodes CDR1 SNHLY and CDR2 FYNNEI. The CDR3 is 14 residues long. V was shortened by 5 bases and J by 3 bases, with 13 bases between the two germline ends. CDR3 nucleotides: TGTGCCAGCAGTCAACAGACAGGAGACACTGAAGCTTTCTTT. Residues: CASSQQTGDTEAFF.

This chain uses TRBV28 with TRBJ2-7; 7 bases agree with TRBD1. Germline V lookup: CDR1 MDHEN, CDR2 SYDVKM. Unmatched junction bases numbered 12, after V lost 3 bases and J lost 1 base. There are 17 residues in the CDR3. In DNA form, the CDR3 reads TGTGCCAGCAGTTTTGCTTTCGGAGGACAGGCATCCTACGAGCAGTACTTC. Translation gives CASSFAFGGQASYEQYF.

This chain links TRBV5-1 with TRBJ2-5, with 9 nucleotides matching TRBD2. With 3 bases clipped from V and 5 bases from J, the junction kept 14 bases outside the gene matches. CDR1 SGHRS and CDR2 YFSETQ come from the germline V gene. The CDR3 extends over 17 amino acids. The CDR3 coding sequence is TGCGCCAGCAGCTCGGGTTTAGCGGGAGCCTCCGGGGAGACCCAGTACTTC. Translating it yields CASSSGLAGASGETQYF.

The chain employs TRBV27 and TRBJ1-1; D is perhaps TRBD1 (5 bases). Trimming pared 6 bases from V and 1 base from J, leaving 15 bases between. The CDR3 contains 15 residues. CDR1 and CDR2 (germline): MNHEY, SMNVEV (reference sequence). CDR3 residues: CASRDPGRKNTEAFF. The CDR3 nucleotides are TGTGCCAGCAGGGACCCGGGACGGAAGAACACTGAAGCTTTCTTT.

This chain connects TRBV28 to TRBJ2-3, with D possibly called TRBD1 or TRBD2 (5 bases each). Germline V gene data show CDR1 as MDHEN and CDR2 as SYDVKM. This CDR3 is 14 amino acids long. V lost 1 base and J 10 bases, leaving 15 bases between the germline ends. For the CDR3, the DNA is TGTGCCAGCAGTTTATCCCGATCTGGGGGAGCGCAGTATTTT. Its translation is CASSLSRSGGAQYF.

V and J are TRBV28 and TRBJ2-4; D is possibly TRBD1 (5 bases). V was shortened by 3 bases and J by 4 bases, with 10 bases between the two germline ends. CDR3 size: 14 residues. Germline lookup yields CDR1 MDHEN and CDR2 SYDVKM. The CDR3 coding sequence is TGTGCCAGCAGTTTGGGGCTAGAGAAAAACATTCAGTACTTC. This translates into CASSLGLEKNIQYF.

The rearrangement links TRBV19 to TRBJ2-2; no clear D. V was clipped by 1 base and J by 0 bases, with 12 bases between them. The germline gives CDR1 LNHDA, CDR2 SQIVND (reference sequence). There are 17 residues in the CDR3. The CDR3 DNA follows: TGTGCCAGTAGTATAGGGATACGCGCCTCGAACACCGGGGAGCTGTTTTTT. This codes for CASSIGIRASNTGELFF.

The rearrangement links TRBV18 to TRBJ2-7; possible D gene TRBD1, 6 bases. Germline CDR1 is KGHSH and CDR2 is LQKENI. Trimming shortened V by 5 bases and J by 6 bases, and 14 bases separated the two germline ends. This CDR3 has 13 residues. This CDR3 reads CASSTSGVGEQYF. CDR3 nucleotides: TGTGCCAGCTCAACGTCAGGGGTCGGCGAGCAGTACTTC.

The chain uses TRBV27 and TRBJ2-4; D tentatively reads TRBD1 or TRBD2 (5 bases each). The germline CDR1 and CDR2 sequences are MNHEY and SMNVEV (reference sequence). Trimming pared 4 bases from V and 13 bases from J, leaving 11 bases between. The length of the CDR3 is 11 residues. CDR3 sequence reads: CASSSLGVQYF. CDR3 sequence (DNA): TGTGCCAGCAGTTCCCTGGGGGTCCAGTACTTC.

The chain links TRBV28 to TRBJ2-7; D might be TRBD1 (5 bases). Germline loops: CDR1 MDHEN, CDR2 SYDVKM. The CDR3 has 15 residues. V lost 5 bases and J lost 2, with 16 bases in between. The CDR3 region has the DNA TGTGCCAGCAGTCCAAGAGACAGACCCACCTACGAGCAGTACTTC. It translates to CASSPRDRPTYEQYF.

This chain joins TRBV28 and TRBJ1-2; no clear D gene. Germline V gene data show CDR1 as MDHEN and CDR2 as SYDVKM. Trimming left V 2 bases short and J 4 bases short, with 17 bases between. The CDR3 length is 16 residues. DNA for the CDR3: TGTGCCAGCAGTTTAATCGGTTCCAGGAACCTCTATGGCTACACCTTC. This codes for CASSLIGSRNLYGYTF.

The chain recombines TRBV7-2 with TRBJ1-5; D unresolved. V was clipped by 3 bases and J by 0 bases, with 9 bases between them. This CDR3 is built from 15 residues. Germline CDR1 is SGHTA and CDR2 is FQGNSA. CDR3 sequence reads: CASSFNAVSNQPQHF. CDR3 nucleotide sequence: TGTGCCAGCAGCTTTAACGCAGTTAGCAATCAGCCCCAGCATTTT.

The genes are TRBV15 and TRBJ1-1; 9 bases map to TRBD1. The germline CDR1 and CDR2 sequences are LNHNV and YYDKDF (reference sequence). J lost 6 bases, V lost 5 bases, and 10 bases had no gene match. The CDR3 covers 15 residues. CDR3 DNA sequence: TGTGCCACCAGCGGACGCCCCACAGGGGGCCCTGAAGCTTTCTTT. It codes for CATSGRPTGGPEAFF.

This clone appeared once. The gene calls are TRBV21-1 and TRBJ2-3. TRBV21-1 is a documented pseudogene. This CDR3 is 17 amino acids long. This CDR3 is CASSTKGRGEWADTQYF. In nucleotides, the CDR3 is TGTGCCAGCAGCACAAAGGGGCGAGGGGAGTGGGCAGATACGCAGTATTTT.

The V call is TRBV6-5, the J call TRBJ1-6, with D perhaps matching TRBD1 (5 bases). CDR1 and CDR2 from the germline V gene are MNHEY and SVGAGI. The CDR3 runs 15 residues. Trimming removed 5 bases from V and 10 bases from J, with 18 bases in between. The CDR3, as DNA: TGTGCCAGCAGTACCCGACTTGGGGGAGGGTCACCCCTCCACTTT. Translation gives CASSTRLGGGSPLHF.

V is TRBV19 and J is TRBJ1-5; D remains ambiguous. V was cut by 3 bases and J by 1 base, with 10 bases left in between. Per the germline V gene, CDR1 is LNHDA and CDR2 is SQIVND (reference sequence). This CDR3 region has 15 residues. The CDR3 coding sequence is TGTGCCAGTAGTATCTCCGCAGCAAGCAATCAGCCCCAGCATTTT. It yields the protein CASSISAASNQPQHF.

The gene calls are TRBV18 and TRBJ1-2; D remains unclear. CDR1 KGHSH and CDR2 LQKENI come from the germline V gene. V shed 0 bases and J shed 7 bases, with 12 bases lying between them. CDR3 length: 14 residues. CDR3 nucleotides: TGTGCCAGCTCACCACCGGGCGGAGAGGGTGGCTACACCTTC. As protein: CASSPPGGEGGYTF.

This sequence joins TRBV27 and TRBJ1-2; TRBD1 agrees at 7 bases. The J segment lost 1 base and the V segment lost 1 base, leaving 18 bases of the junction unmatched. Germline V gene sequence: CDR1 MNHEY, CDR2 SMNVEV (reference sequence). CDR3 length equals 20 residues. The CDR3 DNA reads TGTGCCAGCAGTTTATTGGGTAATTCGGCAGGGGGAAAAATTAACTATGGCTACACCTTC. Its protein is CASSLLGNSAGGKINYGYTF.

CDR3 amino acids: CASSKTGQGTDTQYF. The CDR3 nucleotides read TGTGCCAGCAGCAAGACGGGACAGGGAACAGATACGCAGTATTTT. This sequence joins TRBV7-9 and TRBJ2-3; 9 bases match TRBD1. Germline trimming cut 5 bases from V and 3 bases from J; bases unmatched to any gene: 6. Germline CDR1 SEHNR, CDR2 FQNEAQ (reference sequence). The CDR3 length is 15 residues.